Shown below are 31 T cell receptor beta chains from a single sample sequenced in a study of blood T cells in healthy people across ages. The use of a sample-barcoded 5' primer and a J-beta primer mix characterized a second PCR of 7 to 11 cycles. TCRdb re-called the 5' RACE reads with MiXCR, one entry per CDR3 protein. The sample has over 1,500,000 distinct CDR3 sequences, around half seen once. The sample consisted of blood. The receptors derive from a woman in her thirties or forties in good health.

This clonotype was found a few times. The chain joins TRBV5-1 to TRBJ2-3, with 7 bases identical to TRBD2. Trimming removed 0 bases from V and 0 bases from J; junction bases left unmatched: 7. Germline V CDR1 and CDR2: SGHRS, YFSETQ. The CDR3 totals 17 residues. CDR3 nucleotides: TGCGCCAGCAGCTTGGGTAGCGGGTACGGAAGCACAGATACGCAGTATTTT. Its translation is CASSLGSGYGSTDTQYF.

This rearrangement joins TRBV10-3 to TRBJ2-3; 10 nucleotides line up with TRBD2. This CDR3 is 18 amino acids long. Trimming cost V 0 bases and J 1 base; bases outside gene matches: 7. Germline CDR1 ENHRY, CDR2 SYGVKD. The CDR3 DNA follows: TGTGCCATCAGTGAGTCCCGATCTAGCGGGGGTCGCACAGATACGCAGTATTTT. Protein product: CAISESRSSGGRTDTQYF.

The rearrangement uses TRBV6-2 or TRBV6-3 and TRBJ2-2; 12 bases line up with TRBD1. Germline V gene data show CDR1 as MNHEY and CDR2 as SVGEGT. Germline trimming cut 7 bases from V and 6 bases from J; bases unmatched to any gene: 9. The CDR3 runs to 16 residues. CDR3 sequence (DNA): TGTGCCAGCATTCACCCGGGACAGGGGGCGTCCGGGGAGCTGTTTTTT. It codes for CASIHPGQGASGELFF.

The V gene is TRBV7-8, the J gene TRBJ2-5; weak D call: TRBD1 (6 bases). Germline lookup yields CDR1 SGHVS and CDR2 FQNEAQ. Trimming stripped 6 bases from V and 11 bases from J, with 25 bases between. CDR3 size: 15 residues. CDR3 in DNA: TGTGCCAGCAGTCAAAGGAGCAGGGGAGTCGGGGAGCAGTACTTC. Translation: CASSQRSRGVGEQYF.

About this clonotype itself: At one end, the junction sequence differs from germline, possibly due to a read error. CDR3 sequence: CAISITSSAYKQYF. The CDR3 bases are TGTGCCATCAGCATAACTAGCAGCGCCTACAAGCAGTACTTC. V gene TRBV10-3 combines with J gene TRBJ2-7, with D possibly matching TRBD2 (6 bases). Germline V lookup: CDR1 ENHRY, CDR2 SYGVKD. The CDR3 length is 14 residues.

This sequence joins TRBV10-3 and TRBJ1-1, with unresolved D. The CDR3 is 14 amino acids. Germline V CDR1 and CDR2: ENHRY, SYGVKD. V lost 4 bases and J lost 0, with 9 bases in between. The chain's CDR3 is CAISASSVNTEAFF. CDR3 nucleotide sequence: TGTGCCATCAGTGCAAGCAGCGTGAACACTGAAGCTTTCTTT.

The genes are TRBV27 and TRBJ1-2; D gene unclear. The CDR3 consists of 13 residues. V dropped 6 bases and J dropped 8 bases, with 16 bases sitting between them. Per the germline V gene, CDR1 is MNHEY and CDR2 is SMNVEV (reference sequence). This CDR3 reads CASSPRRAAGYTF. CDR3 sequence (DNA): TGTGCCAGCAGCCCTCGACGGGCGGCAGGCTACACCTTC.

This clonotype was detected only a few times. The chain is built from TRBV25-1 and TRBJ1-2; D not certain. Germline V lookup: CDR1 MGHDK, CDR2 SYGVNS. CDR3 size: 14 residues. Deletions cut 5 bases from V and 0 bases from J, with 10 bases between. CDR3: CASSREDPNYGYTF. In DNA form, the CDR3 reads TGTGCCAGCAGTCGGGAAGACCCTAACTATGGCTACACCTTC.

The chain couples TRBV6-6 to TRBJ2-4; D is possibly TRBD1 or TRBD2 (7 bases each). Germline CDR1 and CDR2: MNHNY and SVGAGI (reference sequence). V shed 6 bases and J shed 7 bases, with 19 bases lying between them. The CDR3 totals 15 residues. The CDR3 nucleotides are TGTGCCAGCAGCAATGACAGGGAGGGGGGCAACATTCAGTACTTC. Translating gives CASSNDREGGNIQYF.

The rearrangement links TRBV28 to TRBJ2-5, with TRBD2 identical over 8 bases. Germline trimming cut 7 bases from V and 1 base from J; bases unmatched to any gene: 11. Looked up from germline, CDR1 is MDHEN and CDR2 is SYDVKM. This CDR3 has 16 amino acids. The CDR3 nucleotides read TGTGCCAGCACCCTGCTAGCGGGTAGGGGCCAAGAGACCCAGTACTTC. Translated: CASTLLAGRGQETQYF. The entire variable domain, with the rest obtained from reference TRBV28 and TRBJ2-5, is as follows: DVKVTQSSRYLVKRTGEKVFLECVQDMDHENMFWYRQDPGLGLRLIYFSYDVKMKEKGDIPEGYSVSREKKERFSLILESASTNQTSMYLCASTLLAGRGQETQYFGPGTRLLVL.

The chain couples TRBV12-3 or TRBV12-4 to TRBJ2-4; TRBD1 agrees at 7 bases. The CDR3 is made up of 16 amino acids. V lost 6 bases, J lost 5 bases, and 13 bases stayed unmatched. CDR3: CASSPDRAVAENIQYF. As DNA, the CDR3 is TGTGCCAGCAGCCCCGACAGGGCCGTCGCGGAAAACATTCAGTACTTC.

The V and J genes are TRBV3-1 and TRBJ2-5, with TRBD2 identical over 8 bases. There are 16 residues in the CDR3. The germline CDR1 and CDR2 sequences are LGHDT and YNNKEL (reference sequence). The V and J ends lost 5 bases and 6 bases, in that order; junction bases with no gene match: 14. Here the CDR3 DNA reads TGTGCCAGCAGCTGGGGACTAGTGGACCCGTTGAAGACCCAGTACTTC. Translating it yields CASSWGLVDPLKTQYF.

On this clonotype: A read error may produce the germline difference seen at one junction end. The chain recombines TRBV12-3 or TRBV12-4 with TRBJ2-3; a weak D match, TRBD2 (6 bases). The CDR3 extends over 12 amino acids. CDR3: CASKEGSDTEYF. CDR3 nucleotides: TGTGCCAGCAAGGAGGGGTCGGATACGGAGTATTTT.

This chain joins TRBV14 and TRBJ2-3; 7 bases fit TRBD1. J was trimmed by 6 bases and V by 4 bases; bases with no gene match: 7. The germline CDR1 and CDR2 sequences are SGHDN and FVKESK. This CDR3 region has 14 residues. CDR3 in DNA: TGTGCCAGCAGCCGGGACAGCGGAGTGGATACGCAGTATTTT. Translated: CASSRDSGVDTQYF.

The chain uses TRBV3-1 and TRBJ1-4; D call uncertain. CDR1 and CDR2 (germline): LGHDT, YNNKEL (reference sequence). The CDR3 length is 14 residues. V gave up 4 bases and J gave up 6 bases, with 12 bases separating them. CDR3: CASSPLPFDEKLFF. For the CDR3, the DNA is TGTGCCAGCAGCCCCCTCCCGTTTGATGAAAAACTGTTTTTT.

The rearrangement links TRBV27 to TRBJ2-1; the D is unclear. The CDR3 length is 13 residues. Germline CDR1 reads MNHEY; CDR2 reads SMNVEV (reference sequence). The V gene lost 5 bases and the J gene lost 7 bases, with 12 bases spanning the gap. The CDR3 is CASSPSHRNEQFF. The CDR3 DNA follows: TGTGCCAGCAGTCCCTCTCATAGGAATGAGCAGTTCTTC.

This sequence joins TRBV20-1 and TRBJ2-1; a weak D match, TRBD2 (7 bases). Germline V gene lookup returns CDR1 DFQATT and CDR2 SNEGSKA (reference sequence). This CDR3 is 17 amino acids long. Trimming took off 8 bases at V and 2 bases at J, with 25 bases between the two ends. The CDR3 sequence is CSPLLRGAGATYNEQFF. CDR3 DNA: TGCAGTCCCCTGCTCCGGGGGGCCGGTGCTACCTACAATGAGCAGTTCTTC.

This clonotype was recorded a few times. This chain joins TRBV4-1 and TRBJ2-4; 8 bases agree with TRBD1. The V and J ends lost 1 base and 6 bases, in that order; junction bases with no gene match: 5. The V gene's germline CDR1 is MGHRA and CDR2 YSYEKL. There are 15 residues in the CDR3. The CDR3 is CASSQVGQAGNIQYF. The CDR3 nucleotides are TGCGCCAGCAGCCAAGTGGGACAGGCTGGAAACATTCAGTACTTC.

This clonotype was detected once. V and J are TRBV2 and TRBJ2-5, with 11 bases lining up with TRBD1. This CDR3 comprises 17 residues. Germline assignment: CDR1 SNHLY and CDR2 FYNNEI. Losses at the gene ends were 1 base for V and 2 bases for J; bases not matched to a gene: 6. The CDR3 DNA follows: TGTGCCAGCAGTGAAGGGACAGGGGGCCGGCGGCAAGAGACCCAGTACTTC. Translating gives CASSEGTGGRRQETQYF. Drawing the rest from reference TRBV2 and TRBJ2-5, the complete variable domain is EPEVTQTPSHQVTQMGQEVILRCVPISNHLYFYWYRQILGQKVEFLVSFYNNEISEKSEIFDDQFSVERPDGSNFTLKIRSTKLEDSAMYFCASSEGTGGRRQETQYFGPGTRLLVL.

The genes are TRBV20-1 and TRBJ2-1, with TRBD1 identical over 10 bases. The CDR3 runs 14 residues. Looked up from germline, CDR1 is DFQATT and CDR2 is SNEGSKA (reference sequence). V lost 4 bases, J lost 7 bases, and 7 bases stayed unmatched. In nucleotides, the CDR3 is TGCAGTGCTAAGACAGGGGGCGGGATGAATGAGCAGTTCTTC. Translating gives CSAKTGGGMNEQFF.

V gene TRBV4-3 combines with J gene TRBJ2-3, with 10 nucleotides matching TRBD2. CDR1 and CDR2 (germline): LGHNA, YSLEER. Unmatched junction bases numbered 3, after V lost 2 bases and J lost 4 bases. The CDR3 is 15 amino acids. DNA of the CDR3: TGCGCCAGCAGCCAACTAGCGGGGGAGTCAGATACGCAGTATTTT. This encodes CASSQLAGESDTQYF.

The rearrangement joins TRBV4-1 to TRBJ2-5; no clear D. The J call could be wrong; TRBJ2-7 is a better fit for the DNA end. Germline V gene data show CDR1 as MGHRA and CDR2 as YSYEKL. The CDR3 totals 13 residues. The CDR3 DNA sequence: TGCGCCAGCATGGGAAGCCCTACCAACGAGCAGTACTTC. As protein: CASMGSPTNEQYF.

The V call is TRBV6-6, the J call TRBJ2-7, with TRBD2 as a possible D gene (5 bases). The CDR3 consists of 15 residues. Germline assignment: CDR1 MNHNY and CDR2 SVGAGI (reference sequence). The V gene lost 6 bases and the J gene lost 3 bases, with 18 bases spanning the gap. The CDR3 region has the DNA TGTGCCAGCAGACCTCGCCCGGGGAACAACTACGAGCAGTACTTC. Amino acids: CASRPRPGNNYEQYF.

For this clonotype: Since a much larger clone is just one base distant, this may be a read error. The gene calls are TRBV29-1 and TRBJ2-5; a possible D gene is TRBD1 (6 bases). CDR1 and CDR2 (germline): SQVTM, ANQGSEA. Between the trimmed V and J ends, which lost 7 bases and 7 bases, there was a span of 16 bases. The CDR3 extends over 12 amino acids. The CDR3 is CSALQGGATQYF. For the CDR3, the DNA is TGCAGCGCCCTACAGGGTGGCGCGACCCAGTACTTC.

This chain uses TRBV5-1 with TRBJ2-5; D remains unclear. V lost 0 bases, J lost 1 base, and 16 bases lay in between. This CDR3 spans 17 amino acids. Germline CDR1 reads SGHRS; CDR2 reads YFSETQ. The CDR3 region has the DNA TGCGCCAGCAGCTTGGCCGCTAATCCGGACGGCCAAGAGACCCAGTACTTC. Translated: CASSLAANPDGQETQYF.

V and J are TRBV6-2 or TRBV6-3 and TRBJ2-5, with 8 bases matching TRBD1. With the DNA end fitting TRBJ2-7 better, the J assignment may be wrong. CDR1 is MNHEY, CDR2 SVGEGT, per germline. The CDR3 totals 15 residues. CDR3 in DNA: TGTGCCAGCAGACCAAGACAGGGGTGTTTCTACGAGCAGTACTTC. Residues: CASRPRQGCFYEQYF.

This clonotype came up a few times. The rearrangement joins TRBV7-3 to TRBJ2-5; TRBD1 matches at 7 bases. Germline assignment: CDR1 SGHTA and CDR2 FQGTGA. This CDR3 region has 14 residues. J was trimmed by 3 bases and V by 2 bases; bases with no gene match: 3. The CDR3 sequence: CASSLGTVKETQYF. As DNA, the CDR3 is TGTGCCAGCAGCTTAGGGACAGTCAAAGAGACCCAGTACTTC.

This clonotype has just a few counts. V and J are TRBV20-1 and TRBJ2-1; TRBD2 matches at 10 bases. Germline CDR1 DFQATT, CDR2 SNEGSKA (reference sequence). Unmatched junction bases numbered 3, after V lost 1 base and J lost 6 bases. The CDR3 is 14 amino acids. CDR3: CSARVERGGNEQFF. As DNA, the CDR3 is TGCAGTGCTAGAGTTGAGCGGGGGGGCAATGAGCAGTTCTTC.

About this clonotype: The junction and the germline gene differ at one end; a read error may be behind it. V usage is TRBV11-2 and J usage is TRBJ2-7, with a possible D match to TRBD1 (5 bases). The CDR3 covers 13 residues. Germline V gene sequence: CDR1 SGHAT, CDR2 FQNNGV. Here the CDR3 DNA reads TGTGCCAGCAGCGTAGATGTGGGGCCCCTTCAGTACTTC. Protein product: CASSVDVGPLQYF.

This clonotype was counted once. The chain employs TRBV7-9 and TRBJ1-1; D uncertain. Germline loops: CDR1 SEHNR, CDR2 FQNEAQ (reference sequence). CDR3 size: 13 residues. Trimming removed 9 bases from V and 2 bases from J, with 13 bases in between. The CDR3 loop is CASNLAYNTEAFF. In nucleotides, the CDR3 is TGTGCCAGTAACTTGGCCTATAACACTGAAGCTTTCTTT.

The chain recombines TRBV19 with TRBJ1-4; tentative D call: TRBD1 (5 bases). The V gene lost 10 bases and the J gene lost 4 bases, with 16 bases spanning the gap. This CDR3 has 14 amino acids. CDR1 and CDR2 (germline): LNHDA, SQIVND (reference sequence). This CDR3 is CATSFQGFNEKLFF. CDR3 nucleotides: TGTGCCACGTCCTTCCAGGGCTTTAATGAAAAACTGTTTTTT.